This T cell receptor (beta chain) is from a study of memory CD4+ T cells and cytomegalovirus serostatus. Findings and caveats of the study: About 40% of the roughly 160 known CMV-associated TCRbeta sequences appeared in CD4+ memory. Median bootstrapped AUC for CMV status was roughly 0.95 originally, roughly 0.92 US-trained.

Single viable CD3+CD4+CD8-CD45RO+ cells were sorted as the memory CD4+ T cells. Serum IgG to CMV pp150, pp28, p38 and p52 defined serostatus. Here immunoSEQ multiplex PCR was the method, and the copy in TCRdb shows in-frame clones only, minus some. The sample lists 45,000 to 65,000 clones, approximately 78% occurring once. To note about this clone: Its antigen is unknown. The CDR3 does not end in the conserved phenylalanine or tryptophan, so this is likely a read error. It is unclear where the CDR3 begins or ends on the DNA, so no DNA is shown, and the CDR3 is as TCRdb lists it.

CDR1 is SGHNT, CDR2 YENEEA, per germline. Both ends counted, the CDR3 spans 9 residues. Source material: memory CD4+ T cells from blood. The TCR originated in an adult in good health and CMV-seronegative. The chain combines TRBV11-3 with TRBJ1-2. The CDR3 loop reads CASSLPGAV.